This TCR beta chain was observed in a study of shared clonotypes between healthy human individuals. Assay: immunoSEQ multiplex PCR; the TCRdb copy retains only in-frame clones and omits some. The sample lists roughly 2 million clones; 90% to 96% were seen once. Trimming took off 8 bases at V and 5 bases at J, with 9 bases between the two ends. In germline, CDR1 is WSHSY, CDR2 SAAADI. The CDR3 extends over 12 amino acids. The material sequenced was naive CD4+ T cells sorted from blood. The subset here: CD45RA+ positively selected. The gene calls are TRBV10-2 and TRBJ2-2; D possibly corresponds to TRBD2 (5 bases). The source of this sequence is a man in his late teens or twenties in good health. The CDR3 is CASGRGTGELFF. The CDR3 coding sequence is TGCGCCAGCGGACGGGGAACCGGGGAGCTGTTTTTT.